The clone carrying this T cell receptor (beta chain) turned up a few times. Antigen specificity is unknown. These data originate in a study of vaccination and CD4 T cells after COVID-19. Noted treatment: roughly 10-day PBMC culture with coronavirus spike peptide pools or control peptides (ViraFEST assay). The CDR3 totals 13 residues. V gave up 4 bases and J gave up 3 bases, with 10 bases separating them. The Oncomine TCR Beta short-read assay generated sequence data from the DNA of cultured CD4+ T cells. TCRdb independently ran MiXCR on the PCR reads; one entry per CDR3 protein. The data contain about 2,800 distinct CDR3 sequences, roughly a fifth of them singletons.

The TCR comes from a human donor who had recovered from COVID-19. The genes are TRBV12-3 or TRBV12-4 and TRBJ2-7; either TRBD1 or TRBD2 may fit D (5 bases each). Sample: CD4+ T cells from blood, cultured in vitro. CDR3 residues: CASSSGRNYEQYF. The CDR3 nucleotides read TGTGCCAGCAGTTCGGGACGGAACTACGAGCAGTACTTC.